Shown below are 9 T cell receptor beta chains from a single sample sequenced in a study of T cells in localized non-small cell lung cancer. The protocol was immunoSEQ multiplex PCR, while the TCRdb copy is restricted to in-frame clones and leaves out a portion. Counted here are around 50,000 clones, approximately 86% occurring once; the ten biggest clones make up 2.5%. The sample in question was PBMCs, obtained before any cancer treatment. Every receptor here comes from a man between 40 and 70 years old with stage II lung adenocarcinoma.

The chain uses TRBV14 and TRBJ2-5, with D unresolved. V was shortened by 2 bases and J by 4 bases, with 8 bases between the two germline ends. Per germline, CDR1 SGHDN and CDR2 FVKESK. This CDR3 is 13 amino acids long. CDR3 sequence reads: CASSQSLGETQYF. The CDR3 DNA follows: TGTGCCAGCAGCCAATCCCTCGGAGAGACCCAGTACTTC.

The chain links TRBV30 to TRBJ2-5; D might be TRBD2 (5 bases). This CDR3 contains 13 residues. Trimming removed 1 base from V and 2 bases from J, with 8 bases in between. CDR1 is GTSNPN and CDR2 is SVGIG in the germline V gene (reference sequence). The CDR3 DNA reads TGTGCCTGGAGTGAACTAGATCAAGAGACCCAGTACTTC. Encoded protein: CAWSELDQETQYF.

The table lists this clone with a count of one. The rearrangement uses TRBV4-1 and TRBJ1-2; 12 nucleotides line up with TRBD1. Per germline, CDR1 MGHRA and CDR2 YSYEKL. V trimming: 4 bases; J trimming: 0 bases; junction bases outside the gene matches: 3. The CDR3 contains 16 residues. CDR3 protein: CASSRGTGGANYGYTF. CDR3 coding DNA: TGCGCCAGCAGCCGAGGGACAGGGGGCGCTAACTATGGCTACACCTTC.

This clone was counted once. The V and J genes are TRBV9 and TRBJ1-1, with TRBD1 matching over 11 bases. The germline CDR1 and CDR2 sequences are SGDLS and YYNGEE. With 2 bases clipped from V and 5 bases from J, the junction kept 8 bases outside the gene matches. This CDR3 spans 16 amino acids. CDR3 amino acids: CASSVGQGARDTEAFF. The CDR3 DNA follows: TGTGCCAGCAGCGTCGGACAGGGGGCTAGAGATACTGAAGCTTTCTTT.

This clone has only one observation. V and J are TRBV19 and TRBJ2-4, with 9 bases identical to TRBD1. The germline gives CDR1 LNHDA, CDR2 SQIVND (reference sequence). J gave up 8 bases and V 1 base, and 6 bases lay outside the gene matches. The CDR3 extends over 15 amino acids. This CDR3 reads CASSIGDRVLDIQYF. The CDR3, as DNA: TGTGCCAGTAGTATAGGGGACAGGGTTCTTGACATTCAGTACTTC. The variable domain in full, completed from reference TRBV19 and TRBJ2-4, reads DGGITQSPKYLFRKEGQNVTLSCEQNLNHDAMYWYRQDPGQGLRLIYYSQIVNDFQKGDIAEGYSVSREKKESFPLTVTSAQKNPTAFYLCASSIGDRVLDIQYFGAGTRLSVL.

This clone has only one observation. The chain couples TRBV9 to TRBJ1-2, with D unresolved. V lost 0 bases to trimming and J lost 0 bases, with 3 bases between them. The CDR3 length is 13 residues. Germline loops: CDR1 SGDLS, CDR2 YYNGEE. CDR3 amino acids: CASSVDTNYGYTF. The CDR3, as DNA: TGTGCCAGCAGCGTAGATACTAACTATGGCTACACCTTC.

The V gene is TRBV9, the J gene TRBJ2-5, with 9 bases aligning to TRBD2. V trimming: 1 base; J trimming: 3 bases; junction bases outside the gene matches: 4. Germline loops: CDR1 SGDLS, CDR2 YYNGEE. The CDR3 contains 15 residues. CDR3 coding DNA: TGTGCCAGCAGCGTACGAGCGGGGGGAAAAGAGACCCAGTACTTC. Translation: CASSVRAGGKETQYF.

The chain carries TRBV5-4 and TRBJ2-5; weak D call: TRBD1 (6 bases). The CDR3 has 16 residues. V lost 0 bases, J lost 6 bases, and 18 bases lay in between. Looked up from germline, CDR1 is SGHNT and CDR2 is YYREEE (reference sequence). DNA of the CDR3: TGTGCCAGCAGCTTGGCCGGGCAGGGGAAGGAAAAGACCCAGTACTTC. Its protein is CASSLAGQGKEKTQYF.

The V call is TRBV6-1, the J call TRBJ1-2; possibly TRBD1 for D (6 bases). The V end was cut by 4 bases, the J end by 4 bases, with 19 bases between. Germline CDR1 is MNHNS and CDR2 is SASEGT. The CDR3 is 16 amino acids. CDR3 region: CASSVDPGTTVYGYTF. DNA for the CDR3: TGTGCCAGCAGTGTAGACCCCGGGACAACCGTCTATGGCTACACCTTC.